Shown below are 3 T cell receptor beta chains from a single sample sequenced in a study of T cells after yellow fever vaccination. TCRdb analysed the 5' RACE reads with MiXCR anew, one entry per CDR3 protein. This table has under 600,000 distinct CDR3 sequences, approximately 13% appearing once. The source material was PBMCs, sampled on the day of the yellow fever booster vaccination. The receptor source for this set is a young man who received the YFV17D yellow fever vaccine.

The rearrangement uses TRBV7-9 and TRBJ2-7, with 7 positions matching TRBD1. J lost 3 bases, V lost 5 bases, and 7 bases had no gene match. The CDR3 contains 14 residues. CDR1 SEHNR and CDR2 FQNEAQ come from the germline V gene (reference sequence). Here the CDR3 DNA reads TGTGCCAGCAGCAGACCGGACAGGAGCTACGAGCAGTACTTC. Its protein product is CASSRPDRSYEQYF.

This clonotype has a count of ten or more. The chain recombines TRBV28 with TRBJ2-7; 7 nucleotides match TRBD1. The CDR3 loop spans 14 amino acids. Germline V gene sequence: CDR1 MDHEN, CDR2 SYDVKM. V was clipped by 4 bases and J by 5 bases; unmatched bases: 8. The CDR3 protein is CASSSGGETNEQYF. The CDR3 bases are TGTGCCAGCAGTTCAGGGGGAGAAACCAACGAGCAGTACTTC.

The V and J genes are TRBV25-1 and TRBJ1-6; D gene uncertain. Germline lookup yields CDR1 MGHDK and CDR2 SYGVNS. This CDR3 comprises 12 residues. V was clipped by 7 bases and J by 10 bases, with 11 bases between them. CDR3 in DNA: TGTGCCAGCAAGATCGGGGAGTCACCCCTCCACTTT. As protein: CASKIGESPLHF.